This T cell receptor (beta chain) derives from a study of blood T cell repertoires in COVID-19. Study-wide context: PBMCs, B-cell-depleted T cells, or T cells were the source of the cDNA or gDNA that made up the material.

Under the authors' procedure: Using reference gene primer amplification, nucleated cell counts were estimated. Data came from immunoSEQ multiplex PCR; TCRdb stores just in-frame clones and leaves some out. Clonal size and the V and J genes are those of that table, whereas D and trimming came from the DNA. The data contain 190,000 or so clones, 87% of them seen just once; the ten biggest clones take up under 13%. Across 24 US areas, participants ranged in age from about 18 to 100 years. Allocation to cohorts depended on clinical history reported by the participants. Germline CDR1 is MNHEY and CDR2 is SVGAGI. After removal of 6 bases from V and 9 bases from J, the junction contained 12 bases not matched to a gene. The CDR3 runs to 15 residues.

This sequence originates from a man younger than 35 with acute COVID-19. The chain carries TRBV6-5 and TRBJ2-2; TRBD1 aligns across 8 bases. Sequencing input: PBMCs or T cells enriched from blood (not recorded which). CDR3 in DNA: TGTGCCAGCAGCCAGACAGGGGACGGAGGCAGGGAGCTGTTTTTT. Translated, it gives CASSQTGDGGRELFF.